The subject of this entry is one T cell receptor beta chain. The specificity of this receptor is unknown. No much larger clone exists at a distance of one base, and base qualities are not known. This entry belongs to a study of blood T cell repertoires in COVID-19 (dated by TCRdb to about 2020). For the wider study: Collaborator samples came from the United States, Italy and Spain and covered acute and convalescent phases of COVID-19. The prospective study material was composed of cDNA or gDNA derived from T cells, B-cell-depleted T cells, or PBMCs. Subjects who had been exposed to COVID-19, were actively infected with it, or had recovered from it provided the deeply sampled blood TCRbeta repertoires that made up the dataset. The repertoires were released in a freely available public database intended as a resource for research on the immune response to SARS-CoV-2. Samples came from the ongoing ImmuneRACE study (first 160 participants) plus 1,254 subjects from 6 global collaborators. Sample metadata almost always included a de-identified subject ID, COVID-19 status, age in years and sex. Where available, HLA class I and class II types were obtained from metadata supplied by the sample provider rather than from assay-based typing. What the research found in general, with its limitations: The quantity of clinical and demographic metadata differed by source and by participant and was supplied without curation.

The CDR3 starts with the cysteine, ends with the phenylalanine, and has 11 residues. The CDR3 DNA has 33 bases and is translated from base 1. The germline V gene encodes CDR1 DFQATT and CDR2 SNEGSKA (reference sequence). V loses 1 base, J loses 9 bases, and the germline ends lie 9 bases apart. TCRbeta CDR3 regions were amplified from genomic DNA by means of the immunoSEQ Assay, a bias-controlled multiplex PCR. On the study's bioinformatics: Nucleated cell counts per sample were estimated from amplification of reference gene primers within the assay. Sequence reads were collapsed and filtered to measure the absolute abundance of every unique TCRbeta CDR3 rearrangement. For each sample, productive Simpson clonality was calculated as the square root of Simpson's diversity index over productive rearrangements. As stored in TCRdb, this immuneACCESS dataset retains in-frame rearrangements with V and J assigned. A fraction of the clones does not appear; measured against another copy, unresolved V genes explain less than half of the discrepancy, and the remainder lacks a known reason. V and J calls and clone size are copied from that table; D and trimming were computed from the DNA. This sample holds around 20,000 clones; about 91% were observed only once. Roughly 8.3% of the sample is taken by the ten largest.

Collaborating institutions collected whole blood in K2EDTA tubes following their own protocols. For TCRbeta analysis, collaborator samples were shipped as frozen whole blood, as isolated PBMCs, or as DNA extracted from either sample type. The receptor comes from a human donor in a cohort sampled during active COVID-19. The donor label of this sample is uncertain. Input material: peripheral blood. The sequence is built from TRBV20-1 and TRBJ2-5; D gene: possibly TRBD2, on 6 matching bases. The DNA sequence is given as TGCAGTGCTAGAGGGGAGGAGGCCCAGTACTTC. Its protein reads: CSARGEEAQYF.